This T cell receptor (beta chain) was documented in a study of a mutant IDH1 vaccine in newly diagnosed glioma. Study information: In some groups vaccination began 4-6 weeks post-radiotherapy; others received it with temozolomide. Most patients had received both radiotherapy and temozolomide, the prior options being radiotherapy, temozolomide, or both.

Turning to this clone: Antigen: not known.

Data came from immunoSEQ multiplex PCR; TCRdb stores just in-frame clones and leaves some out. The table records about 58,000 clones, roughly four fifths of them present only once. V was clipped by 8 bases and J by 4 bases, with 17 bases between them. Germline V gene sequence: CDR1 MNHEY, CDR2 SVGAGI. The CDR3 loop spans 14 amino acids. Time point given: week 5, during vaccination. The study gave 300 ug of mutant IDH1 20-mer peptide per vaccine dose, with topical imiquimod. The chain uses TRBV6-5 and TRBJ1-1; tentatively, D is TRBD1 (5 bases). This receptor was identified in a woman between 45 and 65 years old with glioma. The sample was PBMCs, taken from a glioma patient whose treatment included an IDH1 peptide vaccine. The CDR3: CASRRTQGSTEAFF. The CDR3 coding sequence is TGTGCCAGCCGACGAACCCAGGGCAGCACTGAAGCTTTCTTT.